Detailed here is one TCR beta chain. It was with 60 Vbeta and 13 Jbeta primers that the PCR ran. Clones were sequenced by immunoSEQ multiplex PCR, and TCRdb holds only the in-frame ones, with some missing. This sample has about 190,000 clones; over 70% occur once, and the top ten carry approximately 3.1%. This entry belongs to a study of cytomegalovirus exposure and HLA in healthy donors. In the study overall: There were some 380 genotyped donors. Of these, 75% to 90% fell in the genetic ancestry cluster associated with self-reported Caucasian donors.

The V gene lost 2 bases and the J gene lost 4 bases, with 11 bases spanning the gap. The CDR3 runs to 15 residues. CDR1 MDHEN and CDR2 SYDVKM come from the germline V gene. The material sequenced was PBMCs. This sequence originates from a woman in her twenties or thirties in good health and CMV-seropositive. The chain links TRBV28 to TRBJ2-2, with D possibly TRBD2 on 5 matching bases. The CDR3 loop is CASSLASRGTGELFF. The CDR3 bases are TGTGCCAGCAGTTTAGCTTCCCGGGGCACCGGGGAGCTGTTTTTT.